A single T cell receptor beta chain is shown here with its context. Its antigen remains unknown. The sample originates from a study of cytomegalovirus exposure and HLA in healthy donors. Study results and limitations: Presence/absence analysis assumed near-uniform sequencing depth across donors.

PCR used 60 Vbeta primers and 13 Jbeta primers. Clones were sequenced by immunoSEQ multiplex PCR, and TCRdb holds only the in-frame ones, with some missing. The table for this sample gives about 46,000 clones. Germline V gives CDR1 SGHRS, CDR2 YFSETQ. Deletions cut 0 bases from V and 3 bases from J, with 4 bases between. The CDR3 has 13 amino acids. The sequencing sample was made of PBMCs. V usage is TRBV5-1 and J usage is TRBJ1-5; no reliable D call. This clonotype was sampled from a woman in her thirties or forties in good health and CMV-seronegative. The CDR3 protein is CASSLDINQPQHF. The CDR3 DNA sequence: TGCGCCAGCAGCTTGGACATCAATCAGCCCCAGCATTTT.